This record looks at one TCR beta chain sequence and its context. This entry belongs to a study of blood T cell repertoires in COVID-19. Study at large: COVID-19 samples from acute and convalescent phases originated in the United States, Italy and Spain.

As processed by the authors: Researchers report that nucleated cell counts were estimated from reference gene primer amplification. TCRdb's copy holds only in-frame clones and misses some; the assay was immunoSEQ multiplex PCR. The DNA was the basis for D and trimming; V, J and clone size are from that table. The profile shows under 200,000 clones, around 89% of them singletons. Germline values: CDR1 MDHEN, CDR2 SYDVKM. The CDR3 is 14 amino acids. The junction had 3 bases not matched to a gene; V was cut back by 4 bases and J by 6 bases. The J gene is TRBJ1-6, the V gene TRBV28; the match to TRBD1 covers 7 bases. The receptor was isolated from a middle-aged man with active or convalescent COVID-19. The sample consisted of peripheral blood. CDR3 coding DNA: TGTGCCAGCAGTTCACAGGGGATTAATTCACCCCTCCACTTT. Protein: CASSSQGINSPLHF.